These 12 T cell receptor beta chains were all obtained from the same sample, sequenced in a study of regulatory T cells in long-lasting Graves disease. iRepertoire HTBI primers and Arm-PCR of CDR3 regions built TCR beta libraries. TCRdb re-called the multiplex PCR reads with MiXCR, one entry per CDR3 protein. The sample lists 390,000 or so distinct CDR3 sequences, 12% occurring once. Time point specified: newly diagnosed GD, antithyroid drugs for less than 3 months. Scientists built the TCR library using RNA that was extracted from PBMCs. Another study also made use of these data, one on T cells in Graves' hyperthyroidism and ophthalmopathy.

This specimen consisted of peripheral blood mononuclear cells (PBMCs), obtained at new diagnosis, from a patient treated with antithyroid drugs. These receptors were taken from a woman under 30 with Graves disease.

This clonotype appeared many times. This rearrangement joins TRBV6-2 or TRBV6-3 to TRBJ1-3; tentatively, D is TRBD1 (5 bases). Trimming stripped 0 bases from V and 0 bases from J, with 24 bases between. Per germline, CDR1 MNHEY and CDR2 SVGEGT. The CDR3 extends over 21 amino acids. The CDR3 nucleotides are TGTGCCAGCAGTTACTCAGTTCGGGGACCGAGGTTACGAAGCTCTGGAAACACCATATATTTT. Translating gives CASSYSVRGPRLRSSGNTIYF.

This clonotype was found many times. The chain uses TRBV7-6 and TRBJ1-2; D remains unclear. V gave up 6 bases and J gave up 6 bases, with 11 bases separating them. This CDR3 spans 12 amino acids. CDR1 and CDR2 (germline): SGHVS, FNYEAQ. CDR3 region: CASRGTIDGYTF. In nucleotides, the CDR3 is TGTGCCAGCAGGGGCACGATCGATGGCTACACCTTC. Variable domain in full (rest from reference TRBV7-6 and TRBJ1-2): GAGVSQSPRYKVTKRGQDVALRCDPISGHVSLYWYRQALGQGPEFLTYFNYEAQQDKSGLPNDRFSAERPEGSISTLTIQRTEQRDSAMYRCASRGTIDGYTFGSGTRLTVV.

This clonotype was seen ten or more times. This chain links TRBV20-1 with TRBJ2-1; a weak D match, TRBD1 (5 bases). Germline CDR1 and CDR2: DFQATT and SNEGSKA (reference sequence). Trimming removed 0 bases from V and 0 bases from J, with 9 bases in between. The CDR3 is 15 residues long. The DNA for the CDR3 is TGCAGTGCTAGAGAAGACAGTAGCTCCTACAATGAGCAGTTCTTC. This sequence encodes CSAREDSSSYNEQFF.

As for this clonotype: A read error may explain this, as a much larger clone is one base away. The chain recombines TRBV7-9 with TRBJ1-2, with a tentative D call TRBD1 (6 bases). The CDR3 has 17 amino acids. CDR1 is SEHNR and CDR2 is FQNEAQ in the germline V gene (reference sequence). This chain's CDR3 is CTSSFSRGIGIFYGHTF. CDR3 DNA sequence: TGTACCAGCAGCTTTAGCAGGGGCATCGGGATTTTTTACGGCCACACCTTC.

The rearrangement links TRBV12-3 or TRBV12-4 to TRBJ2-1; D is unresolved. This CDR3 region has 14 residues. V was trimmed by 6 bases and J by 2 bases, leaving 11 bases between them. CDR3 in amino acids: CASREDSPYNEQFF. In DNA, the CDR3 is TGTGCCAGCAGAGAGGATTCGCCCTACAATGAGCAGTTCTTC.

This clonotype was seen ten or more times. The genes are TRBV6-5 and TRBJ1-5, with no clear D. Trimming cost V 6 bases and J 9 bases, with 12 bases left between them. CDR3 size: 12 residues. The germline V gene encodes CDR1 MNHEY and CDR2 SVGAGI. DNA for the CDR3: TGTGCCAGCAGCTACGGGATTTGGCCCCAGCATTTT. It specifies CASSYGIWPQHF.

This clonotype was observed many times. The chain is built from TRBV28 and TRBJ2-2; perhaps TRBD1 as D (5 bases). The CDR3 sequence is 12 residues long. Germline CDR1 is MDHEN and CDR2 is SYDVKM. V lost 6 bases, J lost 6 bases, and 8 bases lay in between. CDR3 coding DNA: TGTGCCAGCAGCCCAGGGTCCGGGGAGCTGTTTTTT. Translating it yields CASSPGSGELFF.

V is TRBV12-3 or TRBV12-4 and J is TRBJ2-1; no clear D. V dropped 3 bases and J dropped 13 bases, with 10 bases sitting between them. CDR3 length equals 11 residues. CDR3: CASSFGPPQFF. The CDR3 DNA reads as TGTGCCAGCAGTTTCGGGCCGCCTCAGTTCTTC.

V is TRBV7-2 and J is TRBJ1-2; possible D gene TRBD1, 6 bases. V was pared by 2 bases and J by 4 bases, with 14 bases between. Per germline, CDR1 SGHTA and CDR2 FQGNSA. This CDR3 has 15 amino acids. The CDR3 spells CASSLLGGGGYGYTF. The CDR3 DNA sequence: TGTGCCAGCAGCTTACTAGGGGGAGGTGGCTATGGCTACACCTTC.

This clonotype was seen ten or more times. This chain uses TRBV12-3 or TRBV12-4 with TRBJ1-5; no clear D. V lost 6 bases to trimming and J lost 7 bases, with 13 bases between them. The CDR3 has 13 amino acids. The CDR3 region is CASSLRPQQPQHF. The CDR3 DNA reads as TGTGCCAGCAGCTTAAGGCCCCAGCAGCCCCAGCATTTT.

This chain links TRBV7-6 with TRBJ2-2; 10 nucleotides line up with TRBD2. Germline CDR1 reads SGHVS; CDR2 reads FNYEAQ. CDR3 length equals 15 residues. The trim removed 4 bases at V and 5 bases at J, leaving 4 bases unmatched. The chain's CDR3 is CASSSALAGTGELFF. The DNA for the CDR3 is TGTGCCAGCAGCTCTGCACTAGCGGGGACCGGGGAGCTGTTTTTT.

The chain joins TRBV4-1 to TRBJ1-5; tentatively, D is TRBD1 (5 bases). Trimming stripped 0 bases from V and 2 bases from J, with 8 bases between. Germline V gene data show CDR1 as MGHRA and CDR2 as YSYEKL. The CDR3 contains 15 residues. The CDR3 DNA reads as TGCGCCAGCAGCCAAGAACAGGTGGGCAATCAGCCCCAGCATTTT. Translation gives CASSQEQVGNQPQHF.